The clone carrying this TCR beta chain was observed a single time. V was pared by 3 bases and J by 1 base, with 11 bases of the junction left unmatched. Looked up from germline, CDR1 is DFQATT and CDR2 is SNEGSKA (reference sequence). The CDR3 is 17 residues long. TCRdb reprocessed the RT-PCR reads via MiXCR and lists one record per CDR3 protein. This sample has about 680,000 distinct CDR3 sequences, with approximately 15% found just once. The sequenced sample was memory CD4+ T cells from blood. The genes are TRBV20-1 and TRBJ2-5; TRBD2 matches 10 bases. The source of this sequence is a female donor in good health, serving as a healthy control. The DNA of the CDR3 is TGCAGTGCTAGCGGACTAGCGGCAGGATTCCGCCAAGAGACCCAGTACTTC. Protein product: CSASGLAAGFRQETQYF.